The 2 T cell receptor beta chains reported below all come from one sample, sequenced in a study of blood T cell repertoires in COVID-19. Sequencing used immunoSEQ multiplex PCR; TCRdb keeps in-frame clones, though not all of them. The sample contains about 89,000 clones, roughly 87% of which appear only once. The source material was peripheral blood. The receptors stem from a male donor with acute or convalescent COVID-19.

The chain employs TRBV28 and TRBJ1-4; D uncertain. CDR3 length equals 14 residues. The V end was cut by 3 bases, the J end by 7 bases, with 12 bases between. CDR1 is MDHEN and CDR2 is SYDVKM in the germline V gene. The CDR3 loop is CASSLRIGSEKLFF. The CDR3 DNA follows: TGTGCCAGCAGTTTGCGGATAGGGAGTGAAAAACTGTTTTTT.

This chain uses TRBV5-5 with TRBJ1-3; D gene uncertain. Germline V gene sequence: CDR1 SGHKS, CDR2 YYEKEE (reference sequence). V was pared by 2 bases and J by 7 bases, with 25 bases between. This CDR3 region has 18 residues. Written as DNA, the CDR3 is TGTGCCAGCAGCTTAGGCCATGGGCCGGCAGTCAGGTCCAACACCATATATTTT. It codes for CASSLGHGPAVRSNTIYF. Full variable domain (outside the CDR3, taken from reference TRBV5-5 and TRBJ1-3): DAGVTQSPTHLIKTRGQQVTLRCSPISGHKSVSWYQQVLGQGPQFIFQYYEKEERGRGNFPDRFSARQFPNYSSELNVNALLLGDSALYLCASSLGHGPAVRSNTIYFGEGSWLTVV.